This entry lists 9 T cell receptor beta chains sequenced from one sample in a study of T cells expressing NK-cell markers. TCRdb re-called the 5' RACE reads, yielding one record per CDR3 amino acid sequence without DNA. The listing records roughly 120,000 distinct CDR3 sequences. The sequenced sample consisted of blood T cells: a sorted CD56 or NKG2C T cell subset, CD4+ or CD8+ T cells, or bulk PBMC T cells (not recorded which). These receptors were obtained from a woman aged 18 to 75 in good health.

The chain combines TRBV24-1 with TRBJ2-1; TCRdb names TRBD2, which stays unverified in the absence of DNA. CDR3 length: 16 amino acids. The germline V gene encodes CDR1 KGHDR and CDR2 SFDVKD. The CDR3 is CATSDSPAGGPYEQFF.

J is TRBJ2-7 and V is TRBV27. The germline gives CDR1 MNHEY, CDR2 SMNVEV (reference sequence). CDR3 length: 13 residues. CDR3 region: CASSSPLWREQYF.

The V call is TRBV7-9, the J call TRBJ1-1. Per germline, CDR1 SEHNR and CDR2 FQNEAQ (reference sequence). The CDR3 length is 14 residues. CDR3 in amino acids: CASSNRDFPSEAFF.

This chain links TRBV9 with TRBJ2-1; the TCRdb D gene call, TRBD2, has no DNA to confirm it. The germline gives CDR1 SGDLS, CDR2 YYNGEE. This CDR3 is 16 amino acids long. This CDR3 reads CASSIPLAGGPEEQFF.

V usage is TRBV15 and J usage is TRBJ2-1; without DNA, the TCRdb call of TRBD1 cannot be checked. Per the germline V gene, CDR1 is LNHNV and CDR2 is YYDKDF (reference sequence). CDR3 length: 16 residues. CDR3 region: CATSRDRGGPRDEQFF.

The chain joins TRBV19 to TRBJ2-1. Germline V gene sequence: CDR1 LNHDA, CDR2 SQIVND (reference sequence). The CDR3 consists of 14 residues. CDR3 amino acids: CASSIQGPYNEQFF.

V usage is TRBV15 and J usage is TRBJ2-3; TCRdb's D call, TRBD1, is unchecked because there is no DNA. Germline CDR1 is LNHNV and CDR2 is YYDKDF (reference sequence). CDR3 length equals 16 residues. The CDR3 is CATSQNRDTRTDTQYF.

The chain couples TRBV30 to TRBJ2-7. This CDR3 spans 11 amino acids. CDR1 is GTSNPN and CDR2 is SVGIG in the germline V gene (reference sequence). The CDR3 sequence is CAWEETYEQYF.

This chain joins TRBV7-6 and TRBJ2-1; there is no DNA to check the TCRdb D call of TRBD1. CDR1 SGHVS and CDR2 FNYEAQ come from the germline V gene. The CDR3 is made up of 15 amino acids. The CDR3 loop is CASSRRDSSYNEQFF. Combining the CDR3 with reference TRBV7-6 and TRBJ2-1 gives the whole variable domain GAGVSQSPRYKVTKRGQDVALRCDPISGHVSLYWYRQALGQGPEFLTYFNYEAQQDKSGLPNDRFSAERPEGSISTLTIQRTEQRDSAMYRCASSRRDSSYNEQFFGPGTRLTVL.